The rows below give T cell receptor beta chains drawn from one sample of a study of Graves' ophthalmopathy and Graves' hyperthyroidism. TCRdb reanalysed the multiplex PCR reads using MiXCR and keeps one entry per CDR3 protein. There are hundreds of thousands of distinct CDR3 sequences in the sample; approximately 21% occur only once, and approximately 6.5% lies in the top ten. The source material was peripheral blood. The source of these receptors is a woman younger than 35 with stable Graves' hyperthyroidism. Some clones in this sample may be carry-over from other donors' samples. Each CDR3 is given without its conserved first and last residue.

ASSTPGVL	TRBV27	TRBJ1-6
ASSLIQREAF	TRBV11-2	TRBJ1-1
ASSYSTGTTYEQY	TRBV6-2/TRBV6-3	TRBJ2-7
ASSLGGAGANTGELF	TRBV7-9	TRBJ2-2
ASRPSGATDEQY	TRBV3-1	TRBJ2-7
ASMGTPGNTIY	TRBV9	TRBJ1-3
ASSFIRDRGFEQY	TRBV6-5	TRBJ2-7
ASRTTNSPLH	TRBV6-1	TRBJ1-6
ASSSGGITEAF	TRBV6-1	TRBJ1-1
ASGSRGARIVAF	TRBV12-5	TRBJ1-1
ASSPDSMAEQY	TRBV18	TRBJ2-7
ASGQGASGQPQH	TRBV9	TRBJ1-5